This entry describes one TCR beta chain. These data originate in a study of T cell changes during pregnancy in multiple sclerosis. The protocol was immunoSEQ multiplex PCR, while the TCRdb copy is restricted to in-frame clones and leaves out a portion. Among around 85,000 clones, roughly nine tenths were seen once, and the ten largest hold 3.5%. This receptor was identified in a female donor in good health, serving as a control in a pregnancy study. Some clones in this sample may be carry-over from other donors' samples. Sequencing used PBMCs, obtained in the first trimester of pregnancy.

CDR3 residues: CASSDSGSTGELFF. As DNA, the CDR3 is TGTGCCAGCAGTGATAGCGGGAGCACCGGGGAGCTGTTTTTT. This chain joins TRBV6-4 and TRBJ2-2; 9 bases fit TRBD2. The CDR3 covers 14 residues. The V gene's germline CDR1 is MRHNA and CDR2 SNTAGT. The J segment lost 4 bases and the V segment lost 3 bases, leaving 0 bases of the junction unmatched.